This entry features one T cell receptor beta chain sequence. Its antigen is currently unknown. The entry originates in a study of T cell responses to AZD1222 COVID-19 vaccine. Both about-4-week and about-12-week second-dose recipients were combined. Study results and limitations: Per reports, nearly half of all spike-specific TCRs target regions that are unmutated in variants. Clonal diversity may have been underestimated, and the donors were mostly white British, with more females than males. Of the AZD1222 recipients, only five to seven were seropositive at baseline.

The table came from immunoSEQ multiplex PCR; TCRdb's copy has only in-frame clones and leaves some out. The sample consists of about 100,000 clones, about nine tenths of them appearing once. Germline V CDR1 and CDR2: LGHDT, YNNKEL (reference sequence). This CDR3 region has 13 residues. The ends were cut back, 4 bases at V and 4 bases at J, with 9 bases in the middle. The sequence was obtained from an adult who received the AZD1222 COVID-19 vaccine. The chain recombines TRBV3-1 (or the pseudogene TRBV3-2) with TRBJ2-3; D might be TRBD2 (5 bases). This sample comprised peripheral blood, obtained 28 days after the second AZD1222 dose. The DNA for the CDR3 is TGTGCCAGCAGCCTCCAGCGGCCAGATACGCAGTATTTT. Translating gives CASSLQRPDTQYF.